This T cell receptor (beta chain) is from a study of T cell responses to AZD1222 COVID-19 vaccine. Findings of the study overall: Donors were largely white British and mainly female; clonal diversity was possibly underestimated. Repertoires were obtained only post-peak T cell response. Spike as a whole was targeted by vaccine-associated CD4 TCRs, dominant at 160-218 and 743-854. Baseline serostatus was positive in only 5 to 7 AZD1222 recipients.

Concerning this clone itself: Its antigen remains unidentified.

Germline V gene sequence: CDR1 SGHRS, CDR2 YFSETQ. V gave up 5 bases and J gave up 8 bases, with 20 bases separating them. The CDR3 consists of 15 residues. TCRdb's table, derived via immunoSEQ multiplex PCR, lists solely in-frame clones and lacks some. The repertoire has about 150,000 clones, 70% to 90% of them found once; the top ten carry 7.5% to 8.5%. The TCR originated in an adult in good health. The sequenced sample was peripheral blood, obtained on day 0 of AZD1222 vaccination. The chain carries TRBV5-1 and TRBJ2-4; tentatively, D is TRBD1 (6 bases). CDR3 sequence: CASSLSGDKGYIQYF. The CDR3 DNA is TGCGCCAGCAGTTTGTCAGGGGATAAGGGTTACATTCAGTACTTC.